This TCR beta chain is drawn from a study of cytomegalovirus exposure and HLA in healthy donors. The PCR had 60 Vbeta and 13 Jbeta primers. Measured with immunoSEQ multiplex PCR; TCRdb has only the in-frame clones, and not every one. The sample shows 170,000 or so clones, around 80% of them seen only once. Study-level results: Later work showed greater clonal expansion in HLA-associated TCR beta chains than in equally common others. The authors judged a highly shared variant cluster likely a sequencing artifact. In a later analysis, across HLA loci, associated TCR counts were highest for DRB1, lowest for HLA-C.

This clone was found a few times. Its matching antigen is unknown. The germline gives CDR1 LGHNA, CDR2 YNFKEQ. The CDR3 extends over 17 amino acids. After removal of 1 base from V and 2 bases from J, the junction contained 3 bases not matched to a gene. This TCR came from a young man in good health and CMV-seropositive. Sequenced material: PBMCs. The J gene is TRBJ2-2, the V gene TRBV4-2; 11 bases line up with TRBD2. CDR3 loop: CASSQVGLAVNTGELFF. DNA for the CDR3: TGTGCCAGCAGCCAAGTGGGACTAGCGGTTAACACCGGGGAGCTGTTTTTT.